The following is a T cell receptor (beta chain) sequence with its context. Its antigen is currently not known. Per-nucleotide qualities are absent, and no much larger clonotype sits a single base away. The data originate from a study of blood T cell repertoires in COVID-19 (TCRdb year 2020). About the investigation overall: The collaborator samples originated in the United States, Italy and Spain and spanned the acute and convalescent phases of COVID-19. The prospective study material was composed of cDNA or gDNA derived from T cells, B-cell-depleted T cells, or PBMCs. Subjects who had been exposed to COVID-19, were actively infected with it, or had recovered from it provided the deeply sampled blood TCRbeta repertoires that made up the dataset. The repertoires were released in a freely available public database meant as a resource for research on the immune response to SARS-CoV-2. Samples were obtained from the ongoing ImmuneRACE study (first 160 participants) and from 1,254 subjects provided by 6 global collaborators. Nearly every sample came with metadata listing a de-identified subject ID, COVID-19 status, age in years and sex. HLA class I and class II types, where available, came from metadata supplied by the sample provider rather than from assay-based typing.

Each collaborating institution followed its own protocols to collect whole blood in K2EDTA tubes. For TCRbeta analysis, collaborators shipped samples as frozen whole blood, isolated PBMCs, or DNA extracted from either of those sample types. The immunoSEQ Assay, a bias-controlled multiplex PCR, was used to amplify TCRbeta CDR3 regions from genomic DNA. Per the original workflow: Nucleated cell counts per sample were estimated from amplification of reference gene primers within the assay. To quantify the absolute abundance of each unique TCRbeta CDR3 rearrangement, sequence reads were collapsed and filtered. Productive Simpson clonality was computed per sample as the square root of Simpson's diversity index over productive rearrangements. The source is immuneACCESS, and TCRdb retained only in-frame sequences with V and J called. Part of the clones is not carried over; for the studies checked, unresolved V genes explain less than half of this, and the remainder is unexplained. The V and J calls and clone size come from that table; D and trimming were worked out from the DNA. This sample holds more than 110,000 clones; around 82% were observed only once. The top ten clones comprise more than 7% of the sample.

The investigation overall reported the following: The quantity of clinical and demographic metadata differed by source and by participant and was supplied without curation.

The sample taken for sequencing was peripheral blood. This clonotype was obtained from a human donor in a cohort sampled during active COVID-19.

The base sequence is TGCGCCAGCAGGGGACAGGTCCAAACTAACTATGGCTACACCTTC. It translates as CASRGQVQTNYGYTF. The rearrangement combines TRBV5-1 with TRBJ1-2; 8 bases in between match TRBD1. CDR1 SGHRS and CDR2 YFSETQ were looked up in the germline V gene. The junction shows trimming of 5 bases on V and 0 bases on J, and the gene matches do not reach 6 bases of it. From its cysteine to its phenylalanine, the CDR3 spans 15 amino acids. Here the CDR3 DNA is all that survives: 45 bases in frame from base 1.